These 7 T cell receptor beta chains originate from one sample sequenced in a study of memory CD4+ T cells and cytomegalovirus serostatus (dated by TCRdb to between 2018 and 2021). Library creation used the immunoSEQ multiplex PCR assay. Imported from immuneACCESS, the table was reduced by TCRdb to in-frame sequences with V and J called. These copies leave out some clones; in studies compared against another copy, an unresolved V gene accounts for under half, and the cause of the remainder is not known. The sample profile shows over 75,000 clones; approximately 80% of them were found once. The ten largest clones represent 3.6% of the sample. A FACSAria II was used to sort memory CD4+ T cells, defined as single viable CD3+CD4+CD8-CD45RO+ cells. Input material: memory CD4+ T cells from blood. These receptors were collected from an adult in good health and CMV-seropositive.

The chain joins TRBV29-1 to TRBJ2-5; TRBD1 agrees at 9 bases. This CDR3 has 12 residues. From germline, CDR1 is SQVTM and CDR2 ANQGSEA. The V and J ends lost 7 bases and 5 bases, in that order; junction bases with no gene match: 5. The CDR3 DNA reads TGCAGCGCAGGACAGGGGCCGGAGACCCAGTACTTC. As protein: CSAGQGPETQYF.

This clone was seen a handful of times. The CDR3, as DNA: TGTGCCAGCAGTTACCGGCAGGGACACGAGCAGTACTTC. This translates into CASSYRQGHEQYF. The chain is built from TRBV6-6 and TRBJ2-7; D is possibly TRBD1 or TRBD2 (5 bases each). The CDR3 loop spans 13 amino acids. V was shortened by 2 bases and J by 5 bases, with 10 bases between the two germline ends. The germline CDR1 and CDR2 sequences are MNHNY and SVGAGI (reference sequence).

The V call is TRBV28, the J call TRBJ2-5, with D possibly being TRBD1 (6 bases). This CDR3 has 13 residues. Trimming left V 6 bases short and J 4 bases short, with 12 bases between. Looked up from germline, CDR1 is MDHEN and CDR2 is SYDVKM. The CDR3 is CASRPQGRETQYF. CDR3 nucleotide sequence: TGTGCCAGCAGGCCCCAGGGGCGAGAGACCCAGTACTTC.

The genes are TRBV11-2 and TRBJ2-5; D gene unclear. CDR1 and CDR2 from the germline V gene are SGHAT and FQNNGV. The CDR3 covers 14 residues. V shed 5 bases and J shed 3 bases, with 13 bases lying between them. This CDR3 reads CASSEVSPKETQYF. CDR3 bases: TGTGCCAGCAGCGAGGTGAGTCCCAAAGAGACCCAGTACTTC.

This clone was observed a few times. The chain carries TRBV6-5 and TRBJ1-1, with no clear D. V lost 8 bases, J lost 3 bases, and 7 bases lay in between. The CDR3 is made up of 11 amino acids. Germline CDR1 reads MNHEY; CDR2 reads SVGAGI. CDR3 sequence: CASARDTEAFF. The CDR3 bases are TGTGCCAGCGCGAGGGACACTGAAGCTTTCTTT.

This chain links TRBV5-1 with TRBJ1-1; 8 bases line up with TRBD1. Per germline, CDR1 SGHRS and CDR2 YFSETQ. V was clipped by 1 base and J by 4 bases; unmatched bases: 6. The CDR3 consists of 15 residues. CDR3 sequence (DNA): TGCGCCAGCAGCTTGTTCCCAGGGGGCGTCACTGAAGCTTTCTTT. Its translation is CASSLFPGGVTEAFF.

The V gene is TRBV5-1, the J gene TRBJ1-6; 7 nucleotides align to TRBD1. Per the germline V gene, CDR1 is SGHRS and CDR2 is YFSETQ. CDR3 length: 15 amino acids. V was pared by 0 bases and J by 9 bases, with 6 bases of the junction left unmatched. This CDR3 reads CASSLDQGGSSPLHF. CDR3 nucleotide sequence: TGCGCCAGCAGCTTGGACCAGGGGGGTTCTTCACCCCTCCACTTT. Full variable domain (outside the CDR3, taken from reference TRBV5-1 and TRBJ1-6): KAGVTQTPRYLIKTRGQQVTLSCSPISGHRSVSWYQQTPGQGLQFLFEYFSETQRNKGNFPGRFSGRQFSNSRSEMNVSTLELGDSALYLCASSLDQGGSSPLHFGNGTRLTVT.